The 8 T cell receptor beta chains given below trace back to one sample, sequenced in a study of human T cells and chemical hapten exposure. Time point denoted: patch test 2, 6 weeks after DPC sensitization. Specified treatment: therapeutic diphenylcyclopropenone sensitization with weekly scalp DPC. TCRdb re-derived calls from the RACE reads in MiXCR, one entry per CDR3 protein. The sample gives about 50,000 distinct CDR3 sequences, more than 9% of which show up once; 1.5% to 2% is in the top ten. The sequenced sample was whole blood, obtained in connection with sensitization to the hapten diphenylcyclopropenone (DPC). These receptors all come from a woman aged 45-65 years with alopecia areata. Some clones in this sample may be carry-over from other donors' samples.

The rearrangement joins TRBV24-1 to TRBJ1-1; 7 bases align to TRBD1. Germline V gene lookup returns CDR1 KGHDR and CDR2 SFDVKD. The J segment lost 5 bases and the V segment lost 7 bases, leaving 6 bases of the junction unmatched. The CDR3 runs to 13 residues. For the CDR3, the DNA is TGTGCCACCAGAGGGACAGCCCTGACTGAAGCTTTCTTT. Its protein product is CATRGTALTEAFF.

This clonotype has a count of ten or more. The gene calls are TRBV28 and TRBJ1-4; unclear D gene. V was trimmed by 5 bases and J by 15 bases, leaving 16 bases between them. From germline, CDR1 is MDHEN and CDR2 SYDVKM. The CDR3 extends over 12 amino acids. This chain's CDR3 is CASSPDAMVLFF. Here the CDR3 DNA reads TGTGCCAGCAGTCCCGACGCAATGGTTTTGTTTTTT.

This clonotype was detected only a few times. The genes are TRBV4-2 and TRBJ1-5; D call uncertain. CDR1 LGHNA and CDR2 YNFKEQ come from the germline V gene. The V end lost 0 bases, the J end lost 3 bases, and 12 bases lay between the germline ends. CDR3 size: 16 residues. The CDR3 protein is CASSQDKWQPNQPQHF. The CDR3 DNA follows: TGTGCCAGCAGCCAAGATAAGTGGCAACCCAATCAGCCCCAGCATTTT.

This clonotype was picked up many times. The V gene is TRBV7-9, the J gene TRBJ2-3; D gene uncertain. CDR3 length: 11 residues. Trimming took off 5 bases at V and 6 bases at J, with 6 bases between the two ends. Germline CDR1 and CDR2: SEHNR and FQNEAQ (reference sequence). CDR3 DNA sequence: TGTGCCAGCAGCACCGTGGATACGCAGTATTTT. Translating gives CASSTVDTQYF.

This clonotype was observed a few times. The chain is built from TRBV6-2 or TRBV6-3 and TRBJ1-5, with D perhaps TRBD1 (5 bases). Germline-derived CDR1 and CDR2 are MNHEY and SVGEGT. The CDR3 loop spans 15 amino acids. Trimming removed 4 bases from V and 2 bases from J, with 12 bases in between. CDR3 DNA sequence: TGTGCCAGCAGTTCTGTTGGACAAGGCAATCAGCCCCAGCATTTT. Protein: CASSSVGQGNQPQHF.

The sample holds many counts of this clonotype. V is TRBV5-1 and J is TRBJ2-2, with 9 positions matching TRBD2. The V gene end was trimmed by 6 bases and the J gene end by 6 bases; junction bases not matched to a gene: 9. The V gene's germline CDR1 is SGHRS and CDR2 YFSETQ. CDR3 length: 15 amino acids. The CDR3 DNA sequence: TGCGCCAGCACCTCTATCGTAGCGGGAGCCGGGGAGCTGTTTTTT. It yields the protein CASTSIVAGAGELFF.

This chain joins TRBV28 and TRBJ2-3, with no clear D. This CDR3 region has 11 residues. Between the trimmed V and J ends, which lost 5 bases and 10 bases, there was a span of 10 bases. Germline CDR1 MDHEN, CDR2 SYDVKM. CDR3 DNA: TGTGCCAGCAGTCTGGGGTTCGCGCAGTATTTT. This translates into CASSLGFAQYF. The full variable domain, its missing parts supplied by reference TRBV28 and TRBJ2-3, is DVKVTQSSRYLVKRTGEKVFLECVQDMDHENMFWYRQDPGLGLRLIYFSYDVKMKEKGDIPEGYSVSREKKERFSLILESASTNQTSMYLCASSLGFAQYFGPGTRLTVL.

The rearrangement links TRBV28 to TRBJ1-1; 8 bases map to TRBD1. The CDR3 is 12 amino acids. Germline lookup yields CDR1 MDHEN and CDR2 SYDVKM. V gave up 5 bases and J gave up 11 bases; unmatched junction bases: 7. The CDR3 loop reads CASSIRQGRAFF. The CDR3 DNA reads as TGTGCCAGCAGTATCCGACAGGGGAGGGCTTTCTTT.